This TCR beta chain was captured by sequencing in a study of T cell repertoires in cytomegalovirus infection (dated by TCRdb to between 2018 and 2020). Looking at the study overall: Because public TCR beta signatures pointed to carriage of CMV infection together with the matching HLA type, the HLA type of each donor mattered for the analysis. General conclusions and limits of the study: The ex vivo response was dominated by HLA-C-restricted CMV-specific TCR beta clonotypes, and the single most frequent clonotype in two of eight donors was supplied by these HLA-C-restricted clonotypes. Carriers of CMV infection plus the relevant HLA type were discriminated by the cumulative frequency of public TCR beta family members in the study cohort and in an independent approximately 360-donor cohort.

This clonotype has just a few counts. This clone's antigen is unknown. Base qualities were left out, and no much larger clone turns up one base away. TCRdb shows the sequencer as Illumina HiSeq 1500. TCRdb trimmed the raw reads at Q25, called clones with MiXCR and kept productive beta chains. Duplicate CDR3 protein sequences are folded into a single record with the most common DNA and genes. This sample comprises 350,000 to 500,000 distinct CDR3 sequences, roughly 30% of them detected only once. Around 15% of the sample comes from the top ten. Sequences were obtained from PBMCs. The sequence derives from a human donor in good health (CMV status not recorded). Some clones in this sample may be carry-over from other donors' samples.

The DNA sequence reads TGTGCCAGCAGTTACCGGACTAGCGGGGCAACAGATACGCAGTATTTT. This translates into CASSYRTSGATDTQYF. The chain was built from TRBV6-5 and TRBJ2-3, with 12 bases aligning to TRBD2. Trimmed from V: 2 bases; trimmed from J: 3 bases; junction bases lacking a gene match: 3. Per the germline V gene, MNHEY is the CDR1 and SVGAGI is the CDR2. The CDR3 contains 16 residues, cysteine and phenylalanine counted. Of all the DNA, just the CDR3 is kept, 48 bases in frame from base 1.